This TCR beta chain was found in a study of vaccination effects on CD4 cells after COVID-19. Repertoires were generated with immunoSEQ multiplex PCR, while TCRdb's copy carries only in-frame clones and drops some. The sample carries some 68,000 clones, around 81% recorded once. Remarks on this clone: The antigen is unknown.

The CDR3 runs 14 residues. V was pared by 0 bases and J by 2 bases, with 8 bases between. CDR1 and CDR2 from the germline V gene are SGHRS and YFSETQ. With the ViraFEST assay, the study expanded antigen-specific CD4+ T cells using viral peptide pools, then sequenced them. Culture proceeded for under twelve days, and CD4+ T cells were then isolated. Participants received two doses of either the BNT162b2 or mRNA-1273 vaccine. This specimen consisted of CD4+ T cells from PBMCs cultured with HCoV-229E spike peptides, obtained after COVID-19 vaccination. This chain joins TRBV5-1 and TRBJ2-5, with D tentatively TRBD1 or TRBD2 (5 bases each). The receptor was derived from a human donor who received a COVID-19 vaccine. CDR3 protein: CASSLAGAQETQYF. The CDR3 DNA follows: TGCGCCAGCAGCTTGGCCGGGGCTCAAGAGACCCAGTACTTC. Drawing the rest from reference TRBV5-1 and TRBJ2-5, the complete variable domain is KAGVTQTPRYLIKTRGQQVTLSCSPISGHRSVSWYQQTPGQGLQFLFEYFSETQRNKGNFPGRFSGRQFSNSRSEMNVSTLELGDSALYLCASSLAGAQETQYFGPGTRLLVL.